This T cell receptor beta chain emerged from a study of glioma-infiltrating T cells after dendritic cell vaccination. The overall study: The vaccine used monocyte-derived dendritic cells pulsed overnight with autologous tumor lysate. Study-level results: Only a small number of patients had complete blood and tumor samples.

Concerning this clone: Its matching antigen is unknown.

Data came from immunoSEQ multiplex PCR; TCRdb stores just in-frame clones and leaves some out. The sample has more than 20,000 clones, approximately 79% seen once. Germline CDR1 and CDR2: SGHKS and YYEKEE (reference sequence). The CDR3 is 14 amino acids. The trim removed 4 bases at V and 3 bases at J, leaving 6 bases unmatched. Blood PBMC samples: pre-vaccination, two weeks post third vaccination, and at tumor progression. This sequence joins TRBV5-5 and TRBJ1-2, with 7 bases aligning to TRBD1. This TCR was sampled from a human donor with glioblastoma. The sample in question was blood, obtained before dendritic cell vaccination. CDR3 protein: CASSHQGQYYGYTF. Here the CDR3 DNA reads TGTGCCAGCAGCCATCAGGGACAGTACTATGGCTACACCTTC.